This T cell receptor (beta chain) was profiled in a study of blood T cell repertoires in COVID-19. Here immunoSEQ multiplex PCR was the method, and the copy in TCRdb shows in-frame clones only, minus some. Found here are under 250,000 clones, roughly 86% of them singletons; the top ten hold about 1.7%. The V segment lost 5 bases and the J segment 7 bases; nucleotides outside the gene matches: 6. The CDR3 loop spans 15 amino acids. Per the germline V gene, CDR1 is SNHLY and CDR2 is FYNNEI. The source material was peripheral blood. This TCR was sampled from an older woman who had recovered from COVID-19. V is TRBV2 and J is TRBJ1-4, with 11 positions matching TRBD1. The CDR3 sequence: CASSRTGGGVEKLFF. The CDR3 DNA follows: TGTGCCAGCAGTCGGACAGGGGGCGGTGTTGAAAAACTGTTTTTT. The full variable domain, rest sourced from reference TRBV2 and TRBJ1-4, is EPEVTQTPSHQVTQMGQEVILRCVPISNHLYFYWYRQILGQKVEFLVSFYNNEISEKSEIFDDQFSVERPDGSNFTLKIRSTKLEDSAMYFCASSRTGGGVEKLFFGSGTQLSVL.